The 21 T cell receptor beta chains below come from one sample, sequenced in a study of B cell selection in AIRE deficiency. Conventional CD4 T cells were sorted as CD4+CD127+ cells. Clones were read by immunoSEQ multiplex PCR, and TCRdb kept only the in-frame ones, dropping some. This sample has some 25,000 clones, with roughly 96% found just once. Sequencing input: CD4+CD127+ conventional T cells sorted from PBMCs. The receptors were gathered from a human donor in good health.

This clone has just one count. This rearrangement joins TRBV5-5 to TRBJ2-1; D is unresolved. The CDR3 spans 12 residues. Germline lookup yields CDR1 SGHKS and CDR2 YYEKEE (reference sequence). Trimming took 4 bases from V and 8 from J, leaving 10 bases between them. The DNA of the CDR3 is TGTGCCAGCAGCGAGGCCGTGGATGAGCAGTTCTTC. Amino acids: CASSEAVDEQFF.

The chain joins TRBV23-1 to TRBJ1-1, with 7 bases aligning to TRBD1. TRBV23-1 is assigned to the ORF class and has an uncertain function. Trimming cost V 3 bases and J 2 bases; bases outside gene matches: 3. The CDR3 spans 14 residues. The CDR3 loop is CASSHRQGNTEAFF. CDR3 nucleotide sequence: TGCGCCAGCAGTCATAGACAGGGAAACACTGAAGCTTTCTTT.

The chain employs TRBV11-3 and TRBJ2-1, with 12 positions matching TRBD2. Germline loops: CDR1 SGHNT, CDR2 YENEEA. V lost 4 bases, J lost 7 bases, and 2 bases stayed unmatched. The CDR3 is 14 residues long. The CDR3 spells CASSSLAGGNEQFF. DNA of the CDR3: TGTGCCAGCAGCTCGCTAGCGGGAGGGAATGAGCAGTTCTTC.

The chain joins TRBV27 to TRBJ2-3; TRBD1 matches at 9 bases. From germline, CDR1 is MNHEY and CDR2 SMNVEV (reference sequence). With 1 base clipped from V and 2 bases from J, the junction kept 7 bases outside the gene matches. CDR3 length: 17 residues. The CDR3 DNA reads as TGTGCCAGCAGTTTATTCTCGGGACAGGGTCTCACAGATACGCAGTATTTT. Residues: CASSLFSGQGLTDTQYF.

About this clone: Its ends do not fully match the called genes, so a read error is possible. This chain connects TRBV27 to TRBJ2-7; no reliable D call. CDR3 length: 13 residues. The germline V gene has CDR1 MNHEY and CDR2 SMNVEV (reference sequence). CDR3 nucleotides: TGTGCCAGCCGACTCTGGTCCTCCGACGAGCAGTACTTC. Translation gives CASRLWSSDEQYF.

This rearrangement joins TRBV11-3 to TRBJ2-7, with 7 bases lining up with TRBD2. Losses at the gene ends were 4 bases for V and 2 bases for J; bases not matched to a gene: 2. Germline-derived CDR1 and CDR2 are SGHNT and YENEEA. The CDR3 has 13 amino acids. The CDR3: CASSSGLAYEQYF. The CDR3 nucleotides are TGTGCCAGCAGCTCAGGACTAGCCTACGAGCAGTACTTC.

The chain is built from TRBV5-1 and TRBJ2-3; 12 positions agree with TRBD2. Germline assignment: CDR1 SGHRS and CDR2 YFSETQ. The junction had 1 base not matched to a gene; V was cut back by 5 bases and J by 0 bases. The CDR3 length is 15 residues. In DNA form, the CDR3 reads TGCGCCAGCAGTACTAGCGGGGGGAGCACAGATACGCAGTATTTT. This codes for CASSTSGGSTDTQYF.

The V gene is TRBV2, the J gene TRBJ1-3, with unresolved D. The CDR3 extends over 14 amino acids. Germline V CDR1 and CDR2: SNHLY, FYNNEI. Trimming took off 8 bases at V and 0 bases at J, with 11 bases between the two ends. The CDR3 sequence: CASEDLSSGNTIYF. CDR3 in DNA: TGTGCCAGCGAGGACCTCAGCTCTGGAAACACCATATATTTT.

In DNA, the CDR3 is TGTGCCAGCAGTTTCGGGGGGCGAAACAATCAGCCCCAGCATTTT. It is translated as CASSFGGRNNQPQHF. The chain couples TRBV27 to TRBJ1-5; D may be TRBD1 (6 bases). Germline assignment: CDR1 MNHEY and CDR2 SMNVEV (reference sequence). There are 15 residues in the CDR3. Trimming stripped 3 bases from V and 3 bases from J, with 12 bases between.

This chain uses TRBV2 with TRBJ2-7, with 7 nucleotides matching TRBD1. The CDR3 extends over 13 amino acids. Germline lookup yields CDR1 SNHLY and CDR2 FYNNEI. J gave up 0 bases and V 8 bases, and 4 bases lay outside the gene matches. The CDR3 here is CASLQGPSYEQYF. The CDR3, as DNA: TGTGCCAGCTTACAGGGGCCCTCCTACGAGCAGTACTTC.

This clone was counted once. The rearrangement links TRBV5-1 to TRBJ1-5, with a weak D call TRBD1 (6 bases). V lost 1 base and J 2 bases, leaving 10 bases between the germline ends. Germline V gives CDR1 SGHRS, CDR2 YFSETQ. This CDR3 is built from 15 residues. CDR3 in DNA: TGCGCCAGCAGCTTGACGGCAGGGGGCAATCAGCCCCAGCATTTT. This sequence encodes CASSLTAGGNQPQHF.

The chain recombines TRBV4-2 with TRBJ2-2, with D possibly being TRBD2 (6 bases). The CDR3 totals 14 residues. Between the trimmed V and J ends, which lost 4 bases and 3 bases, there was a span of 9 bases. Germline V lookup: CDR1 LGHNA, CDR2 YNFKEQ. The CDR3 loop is CASSPRRDTGELFF. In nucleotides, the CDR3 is TGTGCCAGCAGCCCACGGAGGGACACCGGGGAGCTGTTTTTT.

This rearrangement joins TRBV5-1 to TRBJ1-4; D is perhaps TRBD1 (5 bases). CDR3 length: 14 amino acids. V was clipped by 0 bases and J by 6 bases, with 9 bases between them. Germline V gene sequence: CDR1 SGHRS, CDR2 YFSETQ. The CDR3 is CASSLARVDEKLFF. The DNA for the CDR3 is TGCGCCAGCAGCTTGGCCAGGGTTGATGAAAAACTGTTTTTT.

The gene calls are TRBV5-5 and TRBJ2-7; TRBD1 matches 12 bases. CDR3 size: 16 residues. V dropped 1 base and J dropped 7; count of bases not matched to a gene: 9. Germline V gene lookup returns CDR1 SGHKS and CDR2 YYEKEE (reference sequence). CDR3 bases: TGTGCCAGCAGCTTGAACGTAGGGACAGGGGGCCGGGAGCAGTACTTC. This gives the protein CASSLNVGTGGREQYF.

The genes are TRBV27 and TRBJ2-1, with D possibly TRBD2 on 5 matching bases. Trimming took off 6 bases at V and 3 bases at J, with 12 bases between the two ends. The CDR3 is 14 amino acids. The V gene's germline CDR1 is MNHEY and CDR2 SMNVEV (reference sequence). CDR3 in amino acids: CASRAGHGYNEQFF. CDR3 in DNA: TGTGCCAGCAGGGCGGGCCACGGCTACAATGAGCAGTTCTTC.

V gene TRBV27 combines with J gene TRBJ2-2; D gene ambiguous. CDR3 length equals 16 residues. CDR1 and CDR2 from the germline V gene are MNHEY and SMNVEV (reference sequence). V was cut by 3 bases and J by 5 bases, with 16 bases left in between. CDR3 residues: CASSLGFSEWTGELFF. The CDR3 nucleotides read TGTGCCAGCAGTTTGGGGTTCAGCGAATGGACCGGGGAGCTGTTTTTT.

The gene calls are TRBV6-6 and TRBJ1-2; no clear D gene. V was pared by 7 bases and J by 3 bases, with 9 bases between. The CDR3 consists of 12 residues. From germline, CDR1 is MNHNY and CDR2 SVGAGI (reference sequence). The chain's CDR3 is CASNGGDYGYTF. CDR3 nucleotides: TGTGCCAGCAATGGTGGAGACTATGGCTACACCTTC.

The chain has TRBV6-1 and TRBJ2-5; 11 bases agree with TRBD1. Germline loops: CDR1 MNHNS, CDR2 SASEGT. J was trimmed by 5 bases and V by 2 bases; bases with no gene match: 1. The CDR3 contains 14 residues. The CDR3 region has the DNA TGTGCCAGCAGTGAAAGGGACAGGGGGGAGACCCAGTACTTC. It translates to CASSERDRGETQYF.

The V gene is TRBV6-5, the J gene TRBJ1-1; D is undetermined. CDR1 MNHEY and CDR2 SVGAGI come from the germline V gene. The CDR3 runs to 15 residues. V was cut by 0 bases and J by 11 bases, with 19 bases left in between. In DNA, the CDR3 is TGTGCCAGCAGTTACTCGTTGGTTTCCGCGCCGGCGGCTTTCTTT. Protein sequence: CASSYSLVSAPAAFF.

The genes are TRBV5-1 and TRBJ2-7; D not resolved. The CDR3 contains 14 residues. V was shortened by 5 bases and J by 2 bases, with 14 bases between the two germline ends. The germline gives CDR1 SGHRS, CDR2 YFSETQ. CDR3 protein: CASSPLNKPYEQYF. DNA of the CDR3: TGCGCCAGCAGTCCCTTGAACAAGCCCTACGAGCAGTACTTC.

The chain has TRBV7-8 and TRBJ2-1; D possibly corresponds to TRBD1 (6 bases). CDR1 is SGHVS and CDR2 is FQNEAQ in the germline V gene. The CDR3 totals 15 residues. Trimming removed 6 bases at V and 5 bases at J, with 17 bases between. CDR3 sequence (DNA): TGTGCCAGCAGTGAACAGGGCTTTGTGAACAATGAGCAGTTCTTC. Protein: CASSEQGFVNNEQFF.